Listed below are T cell receptor beta chains from one sample, sequenced in a study of T cell responses to AZD1222 COVID-19 vaccine. The assay was immunoSEQ multiplex PCR, and TCRdb's table has in-frame clones only and misses some. The sample consists of 84,000 or so clones, roughly 88% of them appearing once. The source material was peripheral blood, sampled on day 0 of MenACWY control vaccination. The receptors derive from an adult in good health. The CDR3 runs from the conserved cysteine through the conserved F or W. Each record gives: D gene, V gene, J gene, CDR3 length, clone size, CDR3 protein, CDR3 DNA. A D gene is named only where the DNA matches it firmly. Expanded clones are given a class, and other clones once, few, many or no size at all.

>TRBD1|TRBV7-2|TRBJ1-5|15|.
CASSSMTGSGQPQHF
TGTGCCAGCAGCTCGATGACAGGGTCGGGTCAGCCCCAGCATTTT
>TRBD2|TRBV15|TRBJ2-5|17|.
CATGRSRTSGGEETQYF
TGTGCCACCGGCAGATCCAGGACTAGCGGGGGGGAAGAGACCCAGTACTTC
>.|TRBV6-2/TRBV6-3|TRBJ1-1|14|.
CASSYFGESTEAFF
TGTGCCAGCAGTTACTTCGGGGAGAGCACTGAAGCTTTCTTT
>.|TRBV2|TRBJ1-4|14|.
CASRDGRGNEKLFF
TGTGCCAGCAGGGACGGACGGGGAAATGAAAAACTGTTTTTT
>.|TRBV7-9|TRBJ2-1|11|.
CASSLYDEQFF
TGTGCCAGCAGCTTATACGATGAGCAGTTCTTC
>.|TRBV29-1|TRBJ1-2|13|.
CSVDFGTGHGYTF
TGCAGCGTTGACTTTGGGACGGGGCATGGCTACACCTTC
>.|TRBV5-4|TRBJ1-1|13|.
CASSYQGSTEAFF
TGTGCCAGCAGCTACCAGGGTAGCACTGAAGCTTTCTTT
>.|TRBV6-6|TRBJ2-5|14|.
CASRLALGLETQYF
TGTGCCAGCAGACTGGCCCTAGGGTTAGAGACCCAGTACTTC
>TRBD2|TRBV15|TRBJ2-3|16|.
CATSRGTSGGADTQYF
TGTGCCACCAGCAGAGGGACTAGCGGGGGGGCAGATACGCAGTATTTT
>.|TRBV28|TRBJ1-4|14|.
CASSLGSVYEKLFF
TGTGCCAGCAGTTTAGGGTCCGTCTATGAAAAACTGTTTTTT
>.|TRBV9|TRBJ2-5|14|.
CASSVGAEVETQYF
TGTGCCAGCAGCGTGGGGGCAGAGGTGGAGACCCAGTACTTC
>.|TRBV29-1|TRBJ2-2|14|.
CSVGQPSNTGELFF
TGCAGCGTGGGGCAGCCATCGAACACCGGGGAGCTGTTTTTT
>.|TRBV20-1|TRBJ2-5|10|.
CSEKRETQYF
TGCAGTGAGAAGCGGGAGACCCAGTACTTC
>.|TRBV5-5|TRBJ2-5|15|.
CASSLMRGDQETQYF
TGTGCCAGCAGCTTGATGAGGGGGGATCAAGAGACCCAGTACTTC
>.|TRBV6-5|TRBJ2-1|13|few
CASSPTSRNEQFF
TGTGCCAGCAGTCCAACTAGCCGTAATGAGCAGTTCTTC
>.|TRBV4-3|TRBJ1-5|17|.
CASSQDPRTYSNQPQHF
TGCGCCAGCAGCCAAGACCCCAGGACCTATAGCAATCAGCCCCAGCATTTT
>.|TRBV3-1/TRBV3-2|TRBJ2-5|14|.
CASSKDTNQETQYF
TGTGCCAGCAGCAAGGACACAAACCAAGAGACCCAGTACTTC
>.|TRBV6-2/TRBV6-3|TRBJ1-1|13|.
CASSYSLNTEAFF
TGTGCCAGCAGTTACTCGTTGAACACTGAAGCTTTCTTT
>TRBD1|TRBV4-2|TRBJ1-1|15|.
CASSQLGQGVPEAFF
TGTGCCAGCAGCCAACTTGGACAGGGGGTCCCTGAAGCTTTCTTT
>TRBD1|TRBV2|TRBJ1-2|15|.
CASSVSGTGFPGYTF
TGTGCCAGCAGTGTTTCCGGGACAGGGTTCCCTGGCTACACCTTC
>TRBD1|TRBV13|TRBJ2-7|16|.
CASSRGLLDRGYEQYF
TGTGCCAGCAGCAGGGGACTGTTAGACAGGGGTTACGAGCAGTACTTC
>.|TRBV21-1|TRBJ1-5|17|.
CASSKGPQRYSNQPQHF
TGTGCCAGCAGCAAAGGCCCCCAGAGGTATAGCAATCAGCCCCAGCATTTT
>.|TRBV7-9|TRBJ2-7|15|.
CASSLASQGAYEQYF
TGTGCCAGCAGCTTAGCTTCTCAGGGAGCCTACGAGCAGTACTTC
>TRBD1|TRBV5-1|TRBJ1-2|16|.
CASSLSPTGLGYGYTF
TGCGCCAGCAGCTTGTCCCCGACAGGGTTGGGCTATGGCTACACCTTC
>TRBD1|TRBV7-3|TRBJ2-3|15|.
CASSRQGMSTDTQYF
TGTGCCAGCAGCCGACAGGGGATGAGCACAGATACGCAGTATTTT
>.|TRBV27|TRBJ1-1|13|.
CASSLGKNTEAFF
TGTGCCAGCAGTTTAGGGAAGAACACTGAAGCTTTCTTT
>.|TRBV18|TRBJ2-2|13|.
CASSQANTGELFF
TGTGCCAGCTCACAAGCGAACACCGGGGAGCTGTTTTTT